These T cell receptor beta chains were read from a single sample in a study of blood T cell repertoires in COVID-19. Sequenced by immunoSEQ multiplex PCR; TCRdb stores in-frame clones only, minus some. The sample has more than 13,000 clones, 85% to 90% seen once. Sequencing was performed on peripheral blood. These TCRs come from a woman in her 70s in a cohort sampled during active or convalescent COVID-19. Both conserved end residues are part of each CDR3. A D gene is named only where the DNA matches it firmly. Size tells how often a clone was seen (once, few, many) or the class of an expanded clone, and some rows leave it out.

J	size	D	V	DNA	CDR3
TRBJ1-5	NA	NA	TRBV6-5	TGTGCCAGCAAAAGACACGATCAGAGTCAGCCCCAGCATTTT	CASKRHDQSQPQHF
TRBJ2-1	NA	TRBD2	TRBV4-1	TGCGCCAGCAGCCAAGATCGGAGTAGCGGGGACCTCTCCTACAATGAGCAGTTCTTC	CASSQDRSSGDLSYNEQFF
TRBJ1-5	NA	TRBD1	TRBV9	TGTGCCAGCAGCGCCTCAGGACAGGCCCTGGGTCAGCCCCAGCATTTT	CASSASGQALGQPQHF
TRBJ2-5	once	NA	TRBV7-2	TGTGCCAGCAGCTCCTCCTACGTCCGCGGGGAGACCCAGTACTTC	CASSSSYVRGETQYF
TRBJ1-2	NA	TRBD1	TRBV2	TGTGCCAGCAGCCGGGACAGTCTGGCTAACTATGGCTACACCTTC	CASSRDSLANYGYTF
TRBJ2-3	NA	NA	TRBV19	TGTGCCAGTAGTAGGGGGGAACTGAACACAGATACGCAGTATTTT	CASSRGELNTDTQYF
TRBJ2-1	NA	NA	TRBV2	TGTGCCAGCAGTGAGCAGGGGAGAGGGAATGAGCAGTTCTTC	CASSEQGRGNEQFF
TRBJ1-6	NA	NA	TRBV15	TGTGCCACCACGACTGGTAGTCTTCGGGGCTATAATTCACCCCTCCACTTT	CATTTGSLRGYNSPLHF
TRBJ1-5	NA	NA	TRBV28	TGTGCCAGCAGGACATTCAAAGAGAGCAATCAGCCCCAGCATTTT	CASRTFKESNQPQHF
TRBJ1-3	NA	NA	TRBV28	TGTGCCAGCAGGGACATTTTCTCTGGAAACACCATATATTTT	CASRDIFSGNTIYF
TRBJ2-3	once	TRBD1	TRBV19	TGTGCCAGTAGTACCGGGACAGGGGGCTTGACAGATACGCAGTATTTT	CASSTGTGGLTDTQYF
TRBJ2-1	NA	TRBD2	TRBV5-1	TGCGCCAGCAGCAGGACTAGCGGGGTGGCCGATGAGCAGTTCTTC	CASSRTSGVADEQFF
TRBJ2-6	NA	NA	TRBV9	TGTGCCAGCAGCGCGAGGAGGTCTGGGGCCAACGTCCTGACTTTC	CASSARRSGANVLTF
TRBJ1-2	NA	TRBD1	TRBV12-5	TGTGCTAGTGGTCAAGGGACAGGCGGCTACACCTTC	CASGQGTGGYTF
TRBJ1-1	NA	TRBD1	TRBV6-5	TGTGCCAGCAGTTACTCGATGGCAGGGGGCACTGAAGCTTTCTTT	CASSYSMAGGTEAFF
TRBJ2-1	few	TRBD2	TRBV9	TGTGCCAGCAGCGTAGGATCTGGCGGGGGGGCTGAAGGATATGAGCAGTTCTTC	CASSVGSGGGAEGYEQFF
TRBJ2-7	NA	NA	TRBV5-6	TGTGCCAGCAGCTTGGCGCCAGGGGTCGTGTACGAGCAGTACTTC	CASSLAPGVVYEQYF
TRBJ1-1	NA	NA	TRBV12-5	TGTGCTAGTGGTTTAACACCTAACACTGAAGCTTTCTTT	CASGLTPNTEAFF
TRBJ1-2	NA	NA	TRBV15	TGTGCCACCAGCAGAGATTACTCCGGGGGCTACACCTTC	CATSRDYSGGYTF
TRBJ1-1	NA	NA	TRBV28	TGTGCCAGCAGAAATTCAGGGAAAACTGAAGCTTTCTTT	CASRNSGKTEAFF
TRBJ2-3	NA	NA	TRBV29-1	TGCAGCGTTGCAGGTGGCGGGTTGGGCACAGATACGCAGTATTTT	CSVAGGGLGTDTQYF
TRBJ1-4	NA	NA	TRBV6-5	TGTGCCAGCAGTTACGTTGGGCAGTGGAATGAAAAACTGTTTTTT	CASSYVGQWNEKLFF